This T cell receptor beta chain was recovered during a study of T-cell reconstitution after alpha-beta-depleted transplantation in children. The germline gives CDR1 MDHEN, CDR2 SYDVKM. The CDR3 length is 14 residues. V lost 3 bases, J lost 7 bases, and 12 bases lay in between. This clonotype was picked up many times. Its antigen is as yet unknown. Unique molecular identifiers tagged the TCRbeta library. Using its own MiXCR run on the PCR reads, TCRdb lists one record per CDR3 protein. The sample records 150,000 to 200,000 distinct CDR3 sequences, 6.3% being singletons. Study outcomes and limitations: From surviving recipient T cells and thymic progenitors came the high day-60 TCRbeta diversity observed in some patients.

The rearrangement uses TRBV28 and TRBJ1-4, with TRBD1 as a possible D gene (5 bases). This receptor was obtained from a girl less than two years old with combined immunodeficiency, due to receive a stem cell transplant. The material sequenced was PBMCs, taken before TCRalphabeta/CD19-depleted stem cell transplant. CDR3 in amino acids: CASSLPTGGEKLFF. CDR3 sequence (DNA): TGTGCCAGCAGTTTGCCGACGGGGGGTGAAAAACTGTTTTTT.